Below, 15 T cell receptor beta chains from the same sample are listed, as sequenced in a study of metastatic and nonmetastatic thyroid tumors. Not a single patient had been given any form of treatment at any point before undergoing thyroid surgery. TCRdb re-called clones via MiXCR from the PCR reads. This sample has 35,000 to 40,000 clones; less than 30% occur once, and the top ten carry under 13%. Sequencing input: blood. The receptors derive from a male donor with papillary thyroid cancer or a benign thyroid nodule (not recorded which). Some clones in this sample may be carry-over from other donors' samples.

The chain uses TRBV18 and TRBJ2-7; D might be TRBD1 (5 bases). CDR1 KGHSH and CDR2 LQKENI come from the germline V gene. The CDR3 has 12 residues. Trimming pared 2 bases from V and 4 bases from J, leaving 6 bases between. The CDR3, as DNA: TGTGCCAGCTCACCAGGGGCTTACGAGCAGTACTTC. It encodes CASSPGAYEQYF.

In its sample, this clone is medium-sized. This rearrangement joins TRBV11-2 to TRBJ2-7, with 8 positions matching TRBD2. Per the germline V gene, CDR1 is SGHAT and CDR2 is FQNNGV. The CDR3 runs 16 residues. V shed 2 bases, J shed 7 bases, and the junction held 13 bases outside the gene matches. CDR3 bases: TGTGCCAGCAGCTTAAATTCCGGGAGGGTTTCGGGGGAGCAGTACTTC. Residues: CASSLNSGRVSGEQYF.

This clone was counted between two and nine times. The chain links TRBV6-2 or TRBV6-3 to TRBJ1-2, with D possibly TRBD1 on 5 matching bases. Germline loops: CDR1 MNHEY, CDR2 SVGEGT. Between the trimmed V and J ends, which lost 0 bases and 7 bases, there was a span of 15 bases. This CDR3 comprises 15 residues. In DNA form, the CDR3 reads TGTGCCAGCAGTTACTCGAAGAGGACTCAGGGTGGCTACACCTTC. Translating it yields CASSYSKRTQGGYTF.

The V call is TRBV5-1, the J call TRBJ2-1, with 15 positions matching TRBD2. V lost 0 bases and J lost 5; bases outside the gene matches: 3. This CDR3 region has 17 residues. Germline CDR1 and CDR2: SGHRS and YFSETQ. The CDR3 nucleotides are TGCGCCAGCAGCTTGGGGACTAGCGGGAGGGCCAACAATGAGCAGTTCTTC. This gives the protein CASSLGTSGRANNEQFF. Full variable domain (missing parts from reference TRBV5-1 and TRBJ2-1): KAGVTQTPRYLIKTRGQQVTLSCSPISGHRSVSWYQQTPGQGLQFLFEYFSETQRNKGNFPGRFSGRQFSNSRSEMNVSTLELGDSALYLCASSLGTSGRANNEQFFGPGTRLTVL.

The sample holds many counts of this clone. Written as DNA, the CDR3 is TGTGCCAGTAGTATTGGCACAGATACGCAGTATTTT. This sequence encodes CASSIGTDTQYF. The J gene is TRBJ2-3, the V gene TRBV19; no clear D. V was shortened by 3 bases and J by 1 base, with 2 bases between the two germline ends. Germline CDR1 LNHDA, CDR2 SQIVND (reference sequence). The CDR3 has 12 residues. Supplemented by reference TRBV19 and TRBJ2-3, the full variable domain reads DGGITQSPKYLFRKEGQNVTLSCEQNLNHDAMYWYRQDPGQGLRLIYYSQIVNDFQKGDIAEGYSVSREKKESFPLTVTSAQKNPTAFYLCASSIGTDTQYFGPGTRLTVL.

This clone appeared many times. The rearrangement links TRBV6-4 to TRBJ2-3; D is perhaps TRBD1 (6 bases). Trimming removed 5 bases at V and 1 base at J, with 10 bases between. CDR1 and CDR2 from the germline V gene are MRHNA and SNTAGT. CDR3 length: 14 amino acids. The CDR3 spells CASSQAGGTDTQYF. CDR3 DNA: TGTGCCAGCAGTCAGGCAGGGGGCACAGATACGCAGTATTTT.

The table lists this clone with a few counts. Distinct nucleotide sequences in the sample also encode this CDR3. The V gene is TRBV5-1, the J gene TRBJ2-1; D possibly corresponds to TRBD2 (6 bases). The V gene lost 4 bases and the J gene lost 6 bases, with 11 bases spanning the gap. Germline-derived CDR1 and CDR2 are SGHRS and YFSETQ. The CDR3 consists of 13 residues. For the CDR3, the DNA is TGCGCCAGCAGCCTTGGGACTTCCAATGAGCAGTTCTTC. Protein: CASSLGTSNEQFF.

The chain links TRBV2 to TRBJ2-2; TRBD2 aligns across 11 bases. V gave up 6 bases and J gave up 4 bases; unmatched junction bases: 4. This CDR3 is 15 amino acids long. Germline lookup yields CDR1 SNHLY and CDR2 FYNNEI. CDR3 DNA: TGTGCCAGCAGGACTAGCGGGACCCTCACCGGGGAGCTGTTTTTT. Translated, it gives CASRTSGTLTGELFF.

A few counts support this clone. The CDR3 coding sequence is TGTGCCAGCAGCCGAGACGCCAGGGTCCTCCACTTT. This encodes CASSRDARVLHF. This chain joins TRBV7-2 and TRBJ1-6; D is possibly TRBD1 (5 bases). From germline, CDR1 is SGHTA and CDR2 FQGNSA. Trimming shortened V by 5 bases and J by 15 bases, and 14 bases separated the two germline ends. The CDR3 is 12 residues long.

Regarding this clone: The junction and the germline gene differ at one end; a read error may be behind it. CDR3 sequence: CACSLSLRLAANEQFF. The CDR3 nucleotides read TGCGCCTGCAGCTTGAGTCTAAGACTAGCGGCCAATGAGCAGTTCTTC. The V call is TRBV5-1, the J call TRBJ2-1, with 9 nucleotides matching TRBD2. The germline gives CDR1 SGHRS, CDR2 YFSETQ. This CDR3 contains 16 residues.

The CDR3 coding sequence is TGTGCCAGCAGCCCGACAGGGAGCTCCTACGAGCAGTACTTC. Translated, it gives CASSPTGSSYEQYF. V and J are TRBV28 and TRBJ2-7; 7 bases fit TRBD1. The CDR3 totals 14 residues. The germline gives CDR1 MDHEN, CDR2 SYDVKM. Losses at the gene ends were 6 bases for V and 0 bases for J; bases not matched to a gene: 5.

This clone has a handful of counts. CDR3 region: CASSPAVVGANVLTF. Written as DNA, the CDR3 is TGTGCCAGCAGCCCTGCAGTGGTGGGGGCCAACGTCCTGACTTTC. The J gene is TRBJ2-6, the V gene TRBV28; no clear D. Germline CDR1 reads MDHEN; CDR2 reads SYDVKM. The CDR3 contains 15 residues. V was shortened by 6 bases and J by 4 bases, with 13 bases between the two germline ends. Full variable domain (outside the CDR3, taken from reference TRBV28 and TRBJ2-6): DVKVTQSSRYLVKRTGEKVFLECVQDMDHENMFWYRQDPGLGLRLIYFSYDVKMKEKGDIPEGYSVSREKKERFSLILESASTNQTSMYLCASSPAVVGANVLTFGAGSRLTVL.

The chain joins TRBV12-3 or TRBV12-4 to TRBJ2-1; possible D gene TRBD1, 5 bases. The CDR3 has 15 residues. V lost 4 bases to trimming and J lost 0 bases, with 10 bases between them. The CDR3 nucleotides read TGTGCCAGCAGTTCACCGGACACCTCCTACAATGAGCAGTTCTTC. Amino acids: CASSSPDTSYNEQFF.

Only a few counts were recorded for this clone. J is TRBJ2-2 and V is TRBV6-1; 10 bases match TRBD2. The junction had 4 bases not matched to a gene; V was cut back by 6 bases and J by 6 bases. Germline assignment: CDR1 MNHNS and CDR2 SASEGT. The CDR3 extends over 14 amino acids. CDR3 coding DNA: TGTGCCAGCAGACCTAGCGGGAGTTCCGGGGAGCTGTTTTTT. This translates into CASRPSGSSGELFF.

The sample holds a few counts of this clone. This chain joins TRBV10-3 and TRBJ2-3, with 8 bases lining up with TRBD1. CDR3 length: 20 residues. In germline, CDR1 is ENHRY, CDR2 SYGVKD. J lost 2 bases, V lost 7 bases, and 23 bases had no gene match. CDR3: CAINVTPPDRGKGYTDTQYF. In nucleotides, the CDR3 is TGTGCCATCAACGTAACTCCTCCCGACAGGGGTAAGGGATACACAGATACGCAGTATTTT.